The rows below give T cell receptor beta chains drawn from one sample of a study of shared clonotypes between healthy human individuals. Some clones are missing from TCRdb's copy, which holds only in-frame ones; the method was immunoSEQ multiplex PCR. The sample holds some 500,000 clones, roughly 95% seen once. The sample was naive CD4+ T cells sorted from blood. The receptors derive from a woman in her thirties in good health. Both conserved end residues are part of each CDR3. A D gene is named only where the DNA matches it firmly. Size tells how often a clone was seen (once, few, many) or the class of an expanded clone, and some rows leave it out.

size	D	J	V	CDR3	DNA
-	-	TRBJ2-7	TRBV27	CASSPKSGTAPYEQYF	TGTGCCAGCAGTCCAAAAAGCGGGACAGCTCCCTACGAGCAGTACTTC
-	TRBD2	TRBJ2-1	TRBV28	CASTLFSGRSDEQFF	TGTGCCAGCACCTTATTCAGCGGGAGGTCGGATGAGCAGTTCTTC
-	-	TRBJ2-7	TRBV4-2	CASSQEIGSPEQYF	TGTGCCAGCAGCCAAGAGATTGGCTCGCCCGAGCAGTACTTC
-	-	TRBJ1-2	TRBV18	CASSPGTGPNYGYTF	TGTGCCAGCTCACCAGGAACAGGGCCCAACTATGGCTACACCTTC
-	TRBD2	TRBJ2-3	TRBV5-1	CASSLGTSGSTDTQYF	TGCGCCAGCAGCTTGGGGACTAGCGGGAGCACAGATACGCAGTATTTT
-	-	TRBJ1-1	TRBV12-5	CASGLDGQLPLEAFF	TGTGCTAGTGGACTTGACGGCCAGCTCCCACTGGAAGCTTTCTTT
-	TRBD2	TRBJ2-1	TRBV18	CASSPRGDPYNEQFF	TGTGCCAGCTCCCCTCGGGGGGACCCCTACAATGAGCAGTTCTTC
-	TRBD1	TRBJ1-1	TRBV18	CASSPNRGPTEAFF	TGTGCCAGCTCACCAAACAGGGGCCCCACTGAAGCTTTCTTT
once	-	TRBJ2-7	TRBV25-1	CASSPTGIHEQYF	TGTGCCAGCAGCCCCACAGGGATTCACGAGCAGTACTTC
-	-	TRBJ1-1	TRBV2	CASSTGRGAFF	TGTGCCAGCAGCACAGGGAGGGGAGCTTTCTTT
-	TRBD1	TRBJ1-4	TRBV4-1	CASRRTGDEKLFF	TGCGCCAGCAGACGGACAGGGGACGAAAAACTGTTTTTT
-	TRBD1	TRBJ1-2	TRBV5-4	CASRARQGGYTF	TGTGCCAGCAGAGCTCGACAGGGGGGCTACACCTTC
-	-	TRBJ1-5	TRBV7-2	CASSLGYNQPQHF	TGTGCCAGCAGCTTAGGGTACAATCAGCCCCAGCATTTT
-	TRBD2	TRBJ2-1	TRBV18	CASSPETSGRPENEQFF	TGTGCCAGCTCACCGGAGACTAGCGGGAGGCCTGAGAATGAGCAGTTCTTC
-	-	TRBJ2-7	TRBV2	CASSEGYEQYF	TGTGCCAGCAGTGAAGGTTACGAGCAGTACTTC
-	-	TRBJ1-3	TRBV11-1	CASSSMGTTGNTIYF	TGTGCCAGCAGCTCTATGGGGACGACTGGAAACACCATATATTTT
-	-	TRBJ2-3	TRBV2	CASSGMRTQTDTQYF	TGTGCCAGCAGTGGCATGAGGACTCAAACAGATACGCAGTATTTT
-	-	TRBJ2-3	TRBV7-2	CASSLVATTDTQYF	TGTGCCAGCAGCTTGGTGGCTACCACAGATACGCAGTATTTT
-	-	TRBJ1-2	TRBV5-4	CASSLAANYGYTF	TGTGCCAGCAGCTTGGCTGCTAACTATGGCTACACCTTC
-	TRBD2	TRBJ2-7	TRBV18	CASSPGLAVYEQYF	TGTGCCAGCTCACCCGGACTAGCGGTCTACGAGCAGTACTTC
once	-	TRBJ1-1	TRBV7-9	CASSFIREEAFF	TGTGCCAGCAGCTTTATAAGAGAGGAAGCTTTCTTT
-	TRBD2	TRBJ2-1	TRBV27	CASSFAGGRGGQFF	TGTGCCAGCAGTTTTGCGGGAGGGCGTGGAGGGCAGTTCTTC
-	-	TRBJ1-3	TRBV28	CASRGFVGNTIYF	TGTGCCAGCAGGGGGTTTGTTGGAAACACCATATATTTT
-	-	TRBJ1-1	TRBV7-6	CASSPRRVSDRAFF	TGTGCCAGCAGCCCCCGGAGGGTGTCGGACAGAGCTTTCTTT
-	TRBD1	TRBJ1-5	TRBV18	CASSPGQGGSNQPQHF	TGTGCCAGCTCACCGGGACAGGGGGGGAGCAATCAGCCCCAGCATTTT
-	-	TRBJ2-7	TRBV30	CASLPAGAGEQYF	TGTGCCTCGCTCCCGGCAGGGGCGGGCGAGCAGTACTTC
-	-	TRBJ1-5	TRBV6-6	CASSSGRILSNQPQHF	TGTGCCAGCAGTTCGGGACGGATTCTAAGCAATCAGCCCCAGCATTTT
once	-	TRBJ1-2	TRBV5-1	CASSLGQDYGYTF	TGCGCCAGCAGCCTGGGACAAGACTATGGCTACACCTTC
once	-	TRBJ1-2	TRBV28	CASSFPLLGGYTF	TGTGCCAGCAGTTTTCCCCTTCTGGGGGGCTACACCTTC
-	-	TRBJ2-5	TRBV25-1	CASSEWAWERETQYF	TGTGCCAGCAGTGAATGGGCGTGGGAGCGAGAGACCCAGTACTTC
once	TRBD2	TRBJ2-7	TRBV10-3	CAISDGTSYEQYF	TGTGCCATCAGTGATGGGACTAGCTACGAGCAGTACTTC
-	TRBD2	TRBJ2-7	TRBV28	CASSSHGLAESSYEQYF	TGTGCCAGCAGTTCCCATGGACTAGCCGAGAGCTCCTACGAGCAGTACTTC